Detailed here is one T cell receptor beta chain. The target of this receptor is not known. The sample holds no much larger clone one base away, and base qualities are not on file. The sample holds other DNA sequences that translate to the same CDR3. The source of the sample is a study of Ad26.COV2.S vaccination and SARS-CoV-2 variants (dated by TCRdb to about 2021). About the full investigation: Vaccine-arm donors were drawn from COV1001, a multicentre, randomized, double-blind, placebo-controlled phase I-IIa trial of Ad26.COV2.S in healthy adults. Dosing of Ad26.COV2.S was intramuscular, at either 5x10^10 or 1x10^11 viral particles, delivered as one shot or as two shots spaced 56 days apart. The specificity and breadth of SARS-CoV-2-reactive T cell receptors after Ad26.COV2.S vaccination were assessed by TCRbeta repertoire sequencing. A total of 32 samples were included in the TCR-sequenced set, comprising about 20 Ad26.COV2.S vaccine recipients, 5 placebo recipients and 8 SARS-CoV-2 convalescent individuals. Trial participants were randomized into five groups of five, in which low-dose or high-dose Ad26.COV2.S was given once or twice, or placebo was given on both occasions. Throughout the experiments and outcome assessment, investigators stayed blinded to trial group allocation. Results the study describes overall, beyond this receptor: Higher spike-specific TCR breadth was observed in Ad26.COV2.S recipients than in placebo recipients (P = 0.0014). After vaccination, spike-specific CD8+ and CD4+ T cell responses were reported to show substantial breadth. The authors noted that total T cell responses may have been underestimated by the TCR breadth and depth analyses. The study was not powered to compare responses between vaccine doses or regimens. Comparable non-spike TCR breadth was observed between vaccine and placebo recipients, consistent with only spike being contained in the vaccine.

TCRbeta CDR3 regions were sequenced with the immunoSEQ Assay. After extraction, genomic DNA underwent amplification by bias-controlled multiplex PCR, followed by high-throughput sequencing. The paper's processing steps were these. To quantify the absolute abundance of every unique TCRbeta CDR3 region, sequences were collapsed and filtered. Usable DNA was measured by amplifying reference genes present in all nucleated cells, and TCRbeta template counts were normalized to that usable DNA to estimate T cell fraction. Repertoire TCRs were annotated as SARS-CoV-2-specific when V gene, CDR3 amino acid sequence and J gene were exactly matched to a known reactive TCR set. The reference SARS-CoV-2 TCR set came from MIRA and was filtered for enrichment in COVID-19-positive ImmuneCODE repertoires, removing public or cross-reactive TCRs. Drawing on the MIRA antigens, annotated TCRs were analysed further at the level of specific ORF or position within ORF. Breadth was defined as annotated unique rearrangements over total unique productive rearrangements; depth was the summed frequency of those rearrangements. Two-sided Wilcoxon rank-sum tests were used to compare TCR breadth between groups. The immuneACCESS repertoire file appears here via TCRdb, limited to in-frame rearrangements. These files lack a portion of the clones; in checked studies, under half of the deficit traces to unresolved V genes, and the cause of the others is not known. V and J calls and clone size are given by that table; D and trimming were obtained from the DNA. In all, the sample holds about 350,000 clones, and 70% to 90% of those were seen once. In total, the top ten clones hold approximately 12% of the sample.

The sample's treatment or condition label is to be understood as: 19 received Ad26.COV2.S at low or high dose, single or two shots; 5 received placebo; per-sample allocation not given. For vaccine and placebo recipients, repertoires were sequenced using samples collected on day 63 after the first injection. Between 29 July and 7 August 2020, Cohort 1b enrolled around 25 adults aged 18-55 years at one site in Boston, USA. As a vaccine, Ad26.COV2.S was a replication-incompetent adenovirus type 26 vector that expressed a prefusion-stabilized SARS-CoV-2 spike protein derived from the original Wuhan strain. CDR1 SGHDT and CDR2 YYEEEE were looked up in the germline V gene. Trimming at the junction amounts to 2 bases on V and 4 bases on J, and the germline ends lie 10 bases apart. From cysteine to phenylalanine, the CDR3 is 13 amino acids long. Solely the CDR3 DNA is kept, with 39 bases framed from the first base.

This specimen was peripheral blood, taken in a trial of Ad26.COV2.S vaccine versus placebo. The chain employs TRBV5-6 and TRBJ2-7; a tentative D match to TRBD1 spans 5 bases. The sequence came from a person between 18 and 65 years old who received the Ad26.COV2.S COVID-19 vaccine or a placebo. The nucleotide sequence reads TGTGCCAGCAGCTTAGCGCAGGGTTACGAGCAGTACTTC. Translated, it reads CASSLAQGYEQYF. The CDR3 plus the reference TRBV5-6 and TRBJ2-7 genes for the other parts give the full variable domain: DAGVTQSPTHLIKTRGQQVTLRCSPKSGHDTVSWYQQALGQGPQFIFQYYEEEERQRGNFPDRFSGHQFPNYSSELNVNALLLGDSALYLCASSLAQGYEQYFGPGTRLTVT.